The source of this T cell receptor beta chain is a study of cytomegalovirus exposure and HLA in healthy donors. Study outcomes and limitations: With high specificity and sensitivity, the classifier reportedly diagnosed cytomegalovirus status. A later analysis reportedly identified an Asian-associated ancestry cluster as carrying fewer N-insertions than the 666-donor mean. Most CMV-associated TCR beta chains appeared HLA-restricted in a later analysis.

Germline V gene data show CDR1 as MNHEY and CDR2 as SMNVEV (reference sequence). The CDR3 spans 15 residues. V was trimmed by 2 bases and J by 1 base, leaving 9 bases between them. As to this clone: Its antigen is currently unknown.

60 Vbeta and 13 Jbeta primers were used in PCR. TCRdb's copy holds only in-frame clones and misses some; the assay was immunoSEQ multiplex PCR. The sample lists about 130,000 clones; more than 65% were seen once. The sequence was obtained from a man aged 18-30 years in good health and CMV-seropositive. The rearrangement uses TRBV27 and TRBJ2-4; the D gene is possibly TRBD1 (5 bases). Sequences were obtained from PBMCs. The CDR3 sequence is CASSLQGKAKNIQYF. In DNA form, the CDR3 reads TGTGCCAGCAGTTTACAGGGCAAGGCCAAAAACATTCAGTACTTC.